A selection of T cell receptor beta chains follows, all from one sample in a study of blood T cell repertoires in COVID-19. Sequencing was performed with immunoSEQ multiplex PCR; in TCRdb, only in-frame clones are kept and a portion is missing. The sample lists around 84,000 clones; over 65% were seen once. The sequenced sample consisted of peripheral blood. These receptors all come from a middle-aged man with active or convalescent COVID-19. CDR3s include the opening cysteine and the closing phenylalanine or tryptophan. The D gene is left open where the match is weak. A clone size is listed for some rows: how often the clone was seen (once, few, many), or a class if it is expanded.

j_gene: TRBJ1-1; d_gene: .; v_gene: TRBV7-9; abundance: .; CDR3nt: TGTGCCATTTGGGAGGGTGGATGGACTGAAGCTTTCTTT; CDR3aa: CAIWEGGWTEAFF
j_gene: TRBJ2-5; d_gene: TRBD2; v_gene: TRBV3-1/TRBV3-2; abundance: .; CDR3nt: TGTGCCAGCAGCCTAGCGGGGTTGGGAGAGACCCAGTACTTC; CDR3aa: CASSLAGLGETQYF
j_gene: TRBJ2-3; d_gene: .; v_gene: TRBV25-1; abundance: once; CDR3nt: TGTGCCAGCAGGGGGCAGGGGAGTGGAGCGCAGTATTTT; CDR3aa: CASRGQGSGAQYF
j_gene: TRBJ2-7; d_gene: TRBD1; v_gene: TRBV11-2; abundance: many; CDR3nt: TGTGCCAGCAGCTTAATCGCAGGGGGTCAGTACGAGCAGTACTTC; CDR3aa: CASSLIAGGQYEQYF
j_gene: TRBJ1-5; d_gene: .; v_gene: TRBV28; abundance: .; CDR3nt: TGTGCCAGCAATTTGGGGGCGGTTGGTCAGCCCCAGCATTTT; CDR3aa: CASNLGAVGQPQHF
j_gene: TRBJ2-1; d_gene: TRBD1; v_gene: TRBV5-1; abundance: .; CDR3nt: TGCGCCAGCAGCGGGGGACAGGGGTTCAATGAGCAGTTCTTC; CDR3aa: CASSGGQGFNEQFF
j_gene: TRBJ2-7; d_gene: TRBD2; v_gene: TRBV5-1; abundance: once; CDR3nt: TGCGCCAGCAGCTCATCCGGGACTAGCGGCTACGAGCAGTACTTC; CDR3aa: CASSSSGTSGYEQYF
j_gene: TRBJ2-5; d_gene: TRBD2; v_gene: TRBV7-2; abundance: few; CDR3nt: TGTGCCAGCAGCTCCACTAGCGGTCCGTGGGAGACCCAGTACTTC; CDR3aa: CASSSTSGPWETQYF
j_gene: TRBJ1-1; d_gene: TRBD1; v_gene: TRBV3-1/TRBV3-2; abundance: .; CDR3nt: TGTGCCAGCAGCCAGCCCGGGACAGGGAACACTGAAGCTTTCTTT; CDR3aa: CASSQPGTGNTEAFF
j_gene: TRBJ2-2; d_gene: TRBD2; v_gene: TRBV9; abundance: few; CDR3nt: TGTGCCAGCAGCCCCCTCCTAGCGGGGGTCACCGGGGAGCTGTTTTTT; CDR3aa: CASSPLLAGVTGELFF
j_gene: TRBJ2-3; d_gene: TRBD2; v_gene: TRBV10-3; abundance: .; CDR3nt: TGTGCCATCAGTGAGCTCACTAGCGGCTCCACAGATACGCAGTATTTT; CDR3aa: CAISELTSGSTDTQYF
j_gene: TRBJ2-1; d_gene: .; v_gene: TRBV5-6; abundance: .; CDR3nt: TGTGCCAGCAGCCGAGCCGGGTACAATGAGCAGTTCTTC; CDR3aa: CASSRAGYNEQFF
j_gene: TRBJ1-2; d_gene: .; v_gene: TRBV12-3/TRBV12-4; abundance: once; CDR3nt: TGTGCCAGCAGTTTCCGGACAGAAAGTGTCTACACCTTC; CDR3aa: CASSFRTESVYTF
j_gene: TRBJ2-1; d_gene: TRBD2; v_gene: TRBV5-4; abundance: .; CDR3nt: TGTGCCAGCAGCCCCACGACTAGCGGCGTCTCCTACAATGAGCAGTTCTTC; CDR3aa: CASSPTTSGVSYNEQFF
j_gene: TRBJ2-1; d_gene: .; v_gene: TRBV7-2; abundance: .; CDR3nt: TGTGCCAGCAGCTTTTTTTTGGGCCCCAATGAGCAGTTCTTC; CDR3aa: CASSFFLGPNEQFF
j_gene: TRBJ2-5; d_gene: TRBD2; v_gene: TRBV25-1; abundance: .; CDR3nt: TGTGCCAGCAGGGCTAGCGGGGTCCAAGAGACCCAGTACTTC; CDR3aa: CASRASGVQETQYF
j_gene: TRBJ2-3; d_gene: TRBD2; v_gene: TRBV3-1/TRBV3-2; abundance: .; CDR3nt: TGTGCCAGCAGCTCAAGACGACTAGCGGCTAGCACAGATACGCAGTATTTT; CDR3aa: CASSSRRLAASTDTQYF
j_gene: TRBJ1-1; d_gene: .; v_gene: TRBV10-3; abundance: .; CDR3nt: TGTGCCATCAGTGTTGGGCAGGAGGATAGCCCTTTCTTT; CDR3aa: CAISVGQEDSPFF
j_gene: TRBJ2-3; d_gene: .; v_gene: TRBV7-2; abundance: once; CDR3nt: TGTGCCAGCAGCTTAGAACGGGTAGTCACAGATACGCAGTATTTT; CDR3aa: CASSLERVVTDTQYF
j_gene: TRBJ2-2; d_gene: TRBD2; v_gene: TRBV24-1; abundance: .; CDR3nt: TGTGCCACCGGGGCTAGCGGGGGTACCGGGGAGCTGTTTTTT; CDR3aa: CATGASGGTGELFF
j_gene: TRBJ2-7; d_gene: .; v_gene: TRBV2; abundance: .; CDR3nt: TGTGCCAGCAGTGAGACGCAGGGCTGGGAGCAGTACTTC; CDR3aa: CASSETQGWEQYF
j_gene: TRBJ2-7; d_gene: TRBD2; v_gene: TRBV4-1; abundance: .; CDR3nt: TGCGCCAGCAGCCAAGAGGGAGCGGGGGCCTACGAGCAGTACTTC; CDR3aa: CASSQEGAGAYEQYF
j_gene: TRBJ2-1; d_gene: .; v_gene: TRBV3-1/TRBV3-2; abundance: .; CDR3nt: TGTGCCAGCAGCCAAGATCAGGGCTCCTACAATGAGCAGTTCTTC; CDR3aa: CASSQDQGSYNEQFF
j_gene: TRBJ2-3; d_gene: TRBD1; v_gene: TRBV9; abundance: .; CDR3nt: TGTGCCAGCAGCGTAGAGGGATCCGGGACAGTCACAGATACGCAGTATTTT; CDR3aa: CASSVEGSGTVTDTQYF
j_gene: TRBJ2-3; d_gene: TRBD2; v_gene: TRBV10-2; abundance: few; CDR3nt: TGCGCCAGCAGTGAATCGGGGGGGGCCGGCGCAGATACGCAGTATTTT; CDR3aa: CASSESGGAGADTQYF
j_gene: TRBJ2-1; d_gene: TRBD1; v_gene: TRBV5-4; abundance: .; CDR3nt: TGTGCCAGCAGCTTTGGCTCCGGGACAGGGGTCTACAATGAGCAGTTCTTC; CDR3aa: CASSFGSGTGVYNEQFF
j_gene: TRBJ2-2; d_gene: .; v_gene: TRBV19; abundance: .; CDR3nt: TGTGCCAGTAGTATACTCGGCAGGGCCCCGAACACCGGGGAGCTGTTTTTT; CDR3aa: CASSILGRAPNTGELFF
j_gene: TRBJ2-3; d_gene: TRBD1; v_gene: TRBV13; abundance: few; CDR3nt: TGTGCCAGCAGCTTAGAACAGGGGATGGATACGCAGTATTTT; CDR3aa: CASSLEQGMDTQYF
j_gene: TRBJ1-2; d_gene: TRBD1; v_gene: TRBV13; abundance: few; CDR3nt: TGTGCCAGCAGCCTAGGACAGGTCGCTACCTATGGCTACACCTTC; CDR3aa: CASSLGQVATYGYTF
j_gene: TRBJ1-4; d_gene: TRBD1; v_gene: TRBV4-3; abundance: .; CDR3nt: TGCGCCAGCAGCCATGGGGACAGAGATGAAAAACTGTTTTTT; CDR3aa: CASSHGDRDEKLFF
j_gene: TRBJ1-6; d_gene: .; v_gene: TRBV27; abundance: .; CDR3nt: TGTGCCAGCAGTTTAGGGCAGGGTCAAAATTCACCCCTCCACTTT; CDR3aa: CASSLGQGQNSPLHF
j_gene: TRBJ2-3; d_gene: .; v_gene: TRBV25-1; abundance: .; CDR3nt: TGTGCCAGCAGCGCCTCCCCCTCCGGTGCGCAGTATTTT; CDR3aa: CASSASPSGAQYF
j_gene: TRBJ1-1; d_gene: TRBD1; v_gene: TRBV6-5; abundance: .; CDR3nt: TGTGCCAGCAGTTACAGGGGGGACAGGGTCCACTTT; CDR3aa: CASSYRGDRVHF
j_gene: TRBJ2-3; d_gene: TRBD2; v_gene: TRBV5-1; abundance: .; CDR3nt: TGCGCCAGCAGCTGGAGTCTTAGCGGGGGGGAACTCACAGATACGCAGTATTTT; CDR3aa: CASSWSLSGGELTDTQYF
j_gene: TRBJ1-5; d_gene: TRBD1; v_gene: TRBV2; abundance: once; CDR3nt: TGTGCCAGCAACCTACAGGGGCGTAATCAGCCCCAGCATTTT; CDR3aa: CASNLQGRNQPQHF
j_gene: TRBJ1-2; d_gene: .; v_gene: TRBV4-3; abundance: .; CDR3nt: TGCGCCAGCAGCCAAGAGGCCAGGGCCTCCTATGGCTACACCTTC; CDR3aa: CASSQEARASYGYTF
j_gene: TRBJ1-1; d_gene: .; v_gene: TRBV5-1; abundance: .; CDR3nt: TGCGCCAGCAGCTTGGAACAGGGTACGGCTTTCTTT; CDR3aa: CASSLEQGTAFF
j_gene: TRBJ1-2; d_gene: .; v_gene: TRBV5-6; abundance: .; CDR3nt: TGTGCCAGCAGCTTTAGTATGGGGGCAGTTTATGGCTACACCTTC; CDR3aa: CASSFSMGAVYGYTF
j_gene: TRBJ1-1; d_gene: .; v_gene: TRBV6-2/TRBV6-3; abundance: .; CDR3nt: TGTGCCAGCAGTTATACACAGGGAATTGATTTGAACACTGAAGCTTTCTTT; CDR3aa: CASSYTQGIDLNTEAFF
j_gene: TRBJ1-5; d_gene: .; v_gene: TRBV27; abundance: .; CDR3nt: TGTGCCAGCAGTTTGAGTAACAATCAGCCCCAGCATTTT; CDR3aa: CASSLSNNQPQHF
j_gene: TRBJ1-5; d_gene: .; v_gene: TRBV7-2; abundance: .; CDR3nt: TGTGCCAGCAGCTTAACCGGGTTAAGCAATCAGCCCCAGCATTTT; CDR3aa: CASSLTGLSNQPQHF
j_gene: TRBJ1-3; d_gene: .; v_gene: TRBV10-3; abundance: .; CDR3nt: TGTGCCATCAGTGACAGCAGGGCCGGAAACACCATATATTTT; CDR3aa: CAISDSRAGNTIYF
j_gene: TRBJ1-5; d_gene: .; v_gene: TRBV24-1; abundance: .; CDR3nt: TGTGCCACCAGTAGGGGGAATCAGCCCCAGCATTTT; CDR3aa: CATSRGNQPQHF
j_gene: TRBJ2-3; d_gene: TRBD2; v_gene: TRBV6-6; abundance: .; CDR3nt: TGTGCCAGCAGCTTAGCGGGGGGCGTGGATACGCAGTATTTT; CDR3aa: CASSLAGGVDTQYF
j_gene: TRBJ2-5; d_gene: TRBD2; v_gene: TRBV5-5; abundance: .; CDR3nt: TGTGCCAGCAGCTTCCTAGCGGGGGGGCAAGAGACCCAGTACTTC; CDR3aa: CASSFLAGGQETQYF
j_gene: TRBJ1-6; d_gene: TRBD1; v_gene: TRBV12-3/TRBV12-4; abundance: few; CDR3nt: TGTGCCAGCCAATGGCAGGGGGATTCACCCCTCCACTTT; CDR3aa: CASQWQGDSPLHF
j_gene: TRBJ1-6; d_gene: TRBD1; v_gene: TRBV2; abundance: .; CDR3nt: TGTGCCAGCAGTGAAATCGGGACAGGGGACAATTCACCCCTCCACTTT; CDR3aa: CASSEIGTGDNSPLHF
j_gene: TRBJ2-5; d_gene: TRBD2; v_gene: TRBV9; abundance: .; CDR3nt: TGTGCCAGCAGCATCAGCCCCTCCGGGAGGGAGACCCAGTACTTC; CDR3aa: CASSISPSGRETQYF
j_gene: TRBJ1-5; d_gene: TRBD1; v_gene: TRBV5-1; abundance: .; CDR3nt: TGCGCCAGCAGCAAGGGGACAGGGGGCTTGAGACAGCCCCAGCATTTT; CDR3aa: CASSKGTGGLRQPQHF
j_gene: TRBJ2-1; d_gene: TRBD1; v_gene: TRBV9; abundance: .; CDR3nt: TGTGCCAGCAGCGCCCGGGACAGGCCCGGCAATGAGCAGTTCTTC; CDR3aa: CASSARDRPGNEQFF
j_gene: TRBJ2-3; d_gene: .; v_gene: TRBV28; abundance: .; CDR3nt: TGTGCCAGCACCCTTGGGACACAGAACACAGATACGCAGTATTTT; CDR3aa: CASTLGTQNTDTQYF
j_gene: TRBJ1-2; d_gene: TRBD1; v_gene: TRBV3-1/TRBV3-2; abundance: .; CDR3nt: TGTGCCAGCAGCCGCCGGACAGGAGAAAAGGGCTACACCTTC; CDR3aa: CASSRRTGEKGYTF
j_gene: TRBJ1-1; d_gene: .; v_gene: TRBV3-1/TRBV3-2; abundance: .; CDR3nt: TGTGCCAGCAGCCAATCCCTTTTTACTTTCTTT; CDR3aa: CASSQSLFTFF
j_gene: TRBJ2-7; d_gene: .; v_gene: TRBV4-3; abundance: few; CDR3nt: TGCGCCAGCAGCCAAGATCTCACAGGGAGCTCCTACGAGCAGTACTTC; CDR3aa: CASSQDLTGSSYEQYF